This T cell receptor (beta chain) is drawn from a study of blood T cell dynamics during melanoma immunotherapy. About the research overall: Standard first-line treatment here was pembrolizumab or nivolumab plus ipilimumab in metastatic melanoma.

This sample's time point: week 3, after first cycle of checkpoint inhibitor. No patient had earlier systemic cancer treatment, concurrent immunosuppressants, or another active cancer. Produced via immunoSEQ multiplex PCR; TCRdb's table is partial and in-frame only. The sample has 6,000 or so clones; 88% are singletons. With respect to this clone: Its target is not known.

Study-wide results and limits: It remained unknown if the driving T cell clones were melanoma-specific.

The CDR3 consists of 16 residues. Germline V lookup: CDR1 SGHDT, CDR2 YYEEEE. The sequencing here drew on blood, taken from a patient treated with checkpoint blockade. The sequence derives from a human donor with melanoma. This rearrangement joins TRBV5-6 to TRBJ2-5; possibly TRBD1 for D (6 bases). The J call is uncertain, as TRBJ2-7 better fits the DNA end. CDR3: CASSPPVWGQTYEQYF. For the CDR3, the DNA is TGTGCCAGCAGCCCCCCCGTTTGGGGGCAGACCTACGAGCAGTACTTC.